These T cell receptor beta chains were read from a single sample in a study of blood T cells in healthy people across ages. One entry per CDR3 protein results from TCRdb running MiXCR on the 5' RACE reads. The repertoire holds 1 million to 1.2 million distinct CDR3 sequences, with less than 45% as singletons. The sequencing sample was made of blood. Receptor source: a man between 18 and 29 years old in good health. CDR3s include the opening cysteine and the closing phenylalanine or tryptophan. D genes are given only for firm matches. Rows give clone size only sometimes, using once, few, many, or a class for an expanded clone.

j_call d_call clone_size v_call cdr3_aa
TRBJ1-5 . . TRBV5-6 CASSFQLETNQPQHF
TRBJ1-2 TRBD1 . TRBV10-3 CATGSGQDPYGYTF
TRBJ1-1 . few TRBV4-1 CASSKGGWAASTEAFF
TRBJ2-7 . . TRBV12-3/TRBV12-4 CASSLRIASVNEQYF
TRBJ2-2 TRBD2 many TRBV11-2 CASSWTSGTNTGELFF
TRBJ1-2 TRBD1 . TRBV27 CASSDADRGLGGYTF
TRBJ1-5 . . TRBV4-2 CASSQDQGRNQPQHF
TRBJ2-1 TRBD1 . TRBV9 CASSVRGLSYNEQFF
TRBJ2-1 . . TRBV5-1 CASSRTGTLVEQFF
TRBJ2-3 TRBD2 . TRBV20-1 CSARTLAGSTDTQYF
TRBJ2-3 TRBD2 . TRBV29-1 CSVEGDIAGEVTDTQYF
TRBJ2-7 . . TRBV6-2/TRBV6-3 CASSYLGQAQGNEQYF
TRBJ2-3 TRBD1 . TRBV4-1 CASSQAGQGALNTQYF
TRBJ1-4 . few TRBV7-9 CASSPAVGYGGKLFF
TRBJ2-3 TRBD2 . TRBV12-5 CASGLGAGGTDMQYF
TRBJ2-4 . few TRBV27 CASRLGPGSNIQYF
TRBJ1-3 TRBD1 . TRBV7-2 CASSLGGQSSGNTIYF
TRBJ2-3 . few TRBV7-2 CASSLAPRALSLTDTQYF
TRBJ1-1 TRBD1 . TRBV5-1 CASSRAQGSNTEAFF
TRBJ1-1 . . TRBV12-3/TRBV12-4 CASSPPGPNLPEAFF
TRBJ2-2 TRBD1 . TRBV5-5 CASSLVDRVGTSPGELFF
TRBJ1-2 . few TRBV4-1 CASSQIQVLPYGYTF
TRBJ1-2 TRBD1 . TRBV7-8 CASSLPGQGFGYTF
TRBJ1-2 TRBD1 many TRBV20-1 CSASHAGQGTYGYTF
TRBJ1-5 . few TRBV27 CASGRTAISNQPQHF
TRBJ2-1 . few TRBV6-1 CASSERNNEQFF
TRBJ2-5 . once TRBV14 CASSAFERAEQYF
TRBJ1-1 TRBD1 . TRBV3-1 CASSPWTGLMNTEAFF
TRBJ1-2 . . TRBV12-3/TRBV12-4 CASRRGSNYCYTF
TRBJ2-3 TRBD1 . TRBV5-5 CASSKPGQGISDTQYF
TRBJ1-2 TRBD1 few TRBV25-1 CASSEGWRGRGYTF
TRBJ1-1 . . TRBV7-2 CASSLAHWEGQATEAFF
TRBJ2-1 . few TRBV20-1 CSAPSPTYNEQFF
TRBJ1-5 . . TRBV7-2 CASTSAGGYQPQHF
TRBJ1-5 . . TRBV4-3 CASSQDTHFPYSNQPQHF
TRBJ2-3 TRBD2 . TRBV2 CASREAGATDTQYF
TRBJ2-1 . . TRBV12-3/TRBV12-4 CASTWSINEQFF
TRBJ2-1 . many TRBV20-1 CTAGRNYNEQFF
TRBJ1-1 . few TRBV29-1 CSGEGNTEAFF
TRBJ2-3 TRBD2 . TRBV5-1 CAGSSTSIVSDTQYF
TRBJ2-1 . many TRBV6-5 CASSYSGGEQFF